Below, 9 T cell receptor beta chains from the same sample are listed, as sequenced in a study of CD4+ T cells in melanoma. The repertoire was sequenced with immunoSEQ multiplex PCR; TCRdb's copy has only in-frame clones and lacks some. The sample totals some 83 clones. Sequencing input: a T cell line or clone, from whole sample or a sorted T cell fraction (not recorded which). The receptors stem from a human donor with melanoma. Some clones in this sample may be carry-over from other donors' samples.

CDR3 nucleotides: TGTGCCAGCGGTGGGCCGCCCCGACTCGTTGAAGCTTTCTTT. Protein product: CASGGPPRLVEAFF. The chain links TRBV6-6 to TRBJ1-1, with D unresolved. Germline CDR1 is MNHNY and CDR2 is SVGAGI (reference sequence). Trimming stripped 8 bases from V and 7 bases from J, with 20 bases between. There are 14 residues in the CDR3.

In this sample, this clone turned up a few times. The chain joins TRBV28 to TRBJ1-5; TRBD1 matches 7 bases. The trim removed 2 bases at V and 6 bases at J, leaving 7 bases unmatched. Germline V gene lookup returns CDR1 MDHEN and CDR2 SYDVKM. The CDR3 totals 15 residues. CDR3 amino acids: CASSLRGRNGQPQHF. The CDR3, as DNA: TGTGCCAGCAGTTTAAGGGGGCGAAACGGTCAGCCCCAGCATTTT. Complete variable domain (other parts from reference TRBV28 and TRBJ1-5): DVKVTQSSRYLVKRTGEKVFLECVQDMDHENMFWYRQDPGLGLRLIYFSYDVKMKEKGDIPEGYSVSREKKERFSLILESASTNQTSMYLCASSLRGRNGQPQHFGDGTRLSIL.

The CDR3 spells CASSLDSSTNEKLFF. DNA for the CDR3: TGTGCCAGCAGTTTGGACAGCTCAACTAATGAAAAACTGTTTTTT. The chain uses TRBV28 and TRBJ1-4; tentative D call: TRBD1 (6 bases). The CDR3 loop spans 15 amino acids. CDR1 MDHEN and CDR2 SYDVKM come from the germline V gene. Trimming took 3 bases from V and 0 from J, leaving 8 bases between them.

On this clone itself: In the same sample, other DNA sequences code for this CDR3. The chain has TRBV5-4 and TRBJ1-1; D unclear. The CDR3 covers 13 residues. Germline CDR1 SGHNT, CDR2 YYREEE (reference sequence). V lost 3 bases to trimming and J lost 3 bases, with 9 bases between them. CDR3 sequence reads: CASSSHRDTEAFF. The CDR3 DNA follows: TGTGCCAGCAGCTCGCATCGGGACACTGAAGCTTTCTTT.

The chain couples TRBV29-1 to TRBJ2-1, with 8 bases fitting TRBD2. The junction had 9 bases not matched to a gene; V was cut back by 4 bases and J by 10 bases. The germline gives CDR1 SQVTM, CDR2 ANQGSEA. CDR3 length: 13 amino acids. This chain's CDR3 is CSVVAGGIKEQFF. In DNA form, the CDR3 reads TGCAGCGTTGTTGCGGGAGGAATAAAAGAGCAGTTCTTC.

The V call is TRBV11-2, the J call TRBJ2-3; no clear D. The CDR3 has 15 residues. The V end was cut by 2 bases, the J end by 1 base, with 10 bases between. Germline CDR1 and CDR2: SGHAT and FQNNGV. CDR3 residues: CASSLNTAGTDTQYF. The CDR3 nucleotides read TGTGCCAGCAGCTTAAATACCGCGGGCACAGATACGCAGTATTTT.

This clone came up once. The chain couples TRBV27 to TRBJ2-7; 9 bases line up with TRBD2. With V trimmed by 6 bases and J by 4 bases, 7 bases remained unmatched. CDR1 MNHEY and CDR2 SMNVEV come from the germline V gene (reference sequence). This CDR3 comprises 14 residues. The CDR3, as DNA: TGTGCCAGCAGGATACGCGGGGGGGCGTACGAGCAGTACTTC. Protein sequence: CASRIRGGAYEQYF.

V and J are TRBV28 and TRBJ2-7; 7 nucleotides line up with TRBD1. J lost 7 bases, V lost 6 bases, and 18 bases had no gene match. Germline CDR1 reads MDHEN; CDR2 reads SYDVKM. The CDR3 contains 16 residues. CDR3: CASSQTPGQSIQEQYF. In DNA form, the CDR3 reads TGTGCCAGCAGCCAGACCCCGGGACAGAGCATACAGGAGCAGTACTTC.

J is TRBJ2-3 and V is TRBV5-1; 12 bases line up with TRBD2. This CDR3 contains 14 residues. CDR1 is SGHRS and CDR2 is YFSETQ in the germline V gene. V dropped 7 bases and J dropped 6; count of bases not matched to a gene: 6. The CDR3 reads CASRGLAGYDTQYF. Here the CDR3 DNA reads TGCGCCAGCCGCGGACTAGCGGGATACGATACGCAGTATTTT.